The clone carrying this TCR beta chain is a singleton in its sample. This record comes from a study of blood T cell repertoires in COVID-19. Study-wide context: The samples span acute and convalescent COVID-19 from the United States, Italy and Spain. Nucleic acid was either cDNA or gDNA, and it came from T cells, B-cell-depleted T cells, or PBMCs.

The germline gives CDR1 SGHDT, CDR2 YYEEEE. V dropped 4 bases and J dropped 5; count of bases not matched to a gene: 8. There are 15 residues in the CDR3. In the authors' workflow: How many nucleated cells were present was estimated from reference gene primer amplification. This table comes from immunoSEQ multiplex PCR, and its TCRdb copy is limited to in-frame clones, with some not included. Clonal size and the V and J genes are those of that table, whereas D and trimming came from the DNA. The table shows roughly 150,000 clones, with just over 90% occurring only once. The Seattle patients joined while their infection was active and were tracked longitudinally afterward.

Specimen: peripheral blood. V and J are TRBV5-6 and TRBJ1-2; TRBD1 aligns across 10 bases. This receptor was obtained from a man between 18 and 29 years old with COVID-19, enrolled during active disease. CDR3 in amino acids: CASSLDRGSSYGYTF. CDR3 nucleotide sequence: TGTGCCAGCAGCCTGGACAGGGGGTCCTCGTATGGCTACACCTTC.